Listed below are T cell receptor beta chains from one sample, sequenced in a study of HIV-infected patients and healthy controls. TCRdb re-called the 5' RACE reads through MiXCR, storing one row per CDR3 protein. Of about 15,000 distinct CDR3 sequences in the sample, roughly a tenth were seen once. The sample consisted of blood. Every receptor here comes from an adult in good health. Both conserved end residues are part of each CDR3. D genes are given only for firm matches. Part of the rows lack a size; the others show once, few, many or a class for expanded clones.

d_gene	v_gene	abundance	j_gene	CDR3nt	CDR3aa
TRBD2	TRBV20-1	medium-sized	TRBJ2-3	TGCAGTGCTAGAGATTGGTTGGGACTAGCGGATAGCACAGATACGCAGTATTTT	CSARDWLGLADSTDTQYF
TRBD2	TRBV19	few	TRBJ2-5	TGTGCCAGTAGTACACCCCCGGGGGGACAGTACTTC	CASSTPPGGQYF
-	TRBV10-3	-	TRBJ1-1	TGTGCCATCAGTGAGTTCGGGGCGGACACTGAAGCTTTCTTT	CAISEFGADTEAFF
TRBD1	TRBV12-3/TRBV12-4	medium-sized	TRBJ1-1	TGTGCCAGCAGTCTAAACAGGGGGTTAAACACTGAAGCTTTCTTT	CASSLNRGLNTEAFF
-	TRBV11-2	-	TRBJ2-3	TGTGCCAGCAGCTTAGGGAGTAGTGGTCGGGGATCGGATACGCAGTATTTT	CASSLGSSGRGSDTQYF
-	TRBV12-3/TRBV12-4	many	TRBJ2-1	TGTGCCTCGACAGACATCTACGGAGGCGACAATGAGCAGTTCTTC	CASTDIYGGDNEQFF
-	TRBV29-1	many	TRBJ1-1	TGCAGCGTTCAAGGTCGGACTGAAGCTTTCTTT	CSVQGRTEAFF
TRBD1	TRBV18	medium-sized	TRBJ1-1	TGTGCCAGCTCACCATTGGGACAGGGCACCCGGAACACTGAAGCTTTCTTT	CASSPLGQGTRNTEAFF
TRBD2	TRBV6-4	medium-sized	TRBJ2-1	TGTGCCAGCAGTCCTCTGGCGGGAGAAGGGGACAATGAGCAGTTCTTC	CASSPLAGEGDNEQFF
-	TRBV12-3/TRBV12-4	many	TRBJ1-4	TGTGCCAGCGGCAATTCCGGGACACTTAATGAAAAACTGTTTTTT	CASGNSGTLNEKLFF
-	TRBV14	-	TRBJ1-1	TGTGCCAGCAGCCAAGAAGTGTTTGGGTTTGACGCTTTCTTT	CASSQEVFGFDAFF
TRBD1	TRBV6-5	many	TRBJ1-2	TGTGCCAGCAGTAAACGGGACAGGGGGTTTGGCTACACCTTC	CASSKRDRGFGYTF
-	TRBV6-2/TRBV6-3	-	TRBJ1-5	TGTGCCAGCAGTTACTCGTCAGGGCAGCCCCAGCATTTT	CASSYSSGQPQHF
-	TRBV20-1	many	TRBJ2-3	TGCAGTGCTAGAGCCGGACGGGGCACAGATACGCAGTATTTT	CSARAGRGTDTQYF
-	TRBV6-2/TRBV6-3	medium-sized	TRBJ2-6	TGTGCCAGCAGTTACGACTCTGGGGCCAACGTCCTGACTTTC	CASSYDSGANVLTF
-	TRBV2	-	TRBJ2-4	TGTGCCAGCAGTAACAGACTAGCCAAAAACATTCAGTACTTC	CASSNRLAKNIQYF
TRBD2	TRBV11-2	few	TRBJ2-3	TGTGCCAGCAGCGGAGCGGGAGCTGGCACAGATACGCAGTATTTT	CASSGAGAGTDTQYF
-	TRBV6-4	many	TRBJ1-5	TGTGCCAGCAGCTTTAGACAGCCAAGGAGCAATCAGCCCCAGCATTTT	CASSFRQPRSNQPQHF
-	TRBV6-5	few	TRBJ1-3	TGTGCCAGCAGAAAGGACGTACCCAGCGACACCATATATTTT	CASRKDVPSDTIYF
TRBD2	TRBV5-1	many	TRBJ2-7	TGCGCCAGCAGCTTCGCGGGAGGTGTCTACGAGCAGTACTTC	CASSFAGGVYEQYF
TRBD1	TRBV7-9	many	TRBJ2-5	TGTGCCAGCAGCCCCCGGGACAGGAGCCAAGAGACCCAGTACTTC	CASSPRDRSQETQYF
-	TRBV4-1	many	TRBJ2-3	TGCGCCAGCAGCCAAGATTATCCCGCCCTGGGCACAGATACGCAGTATTTT	CASSQDYPALGTDTQYF
TRBD1	TRBV7-9	many	TRBJ1-3	TGTGCCAGCAGTAACGGACAGGAGAGAAACACCATATATTTT	CASSNGQERNTIYF
TRBD1	TRBV5-1	medium-sized	TRBJ2-5	TGCGCCAGCCGCAAGGGGGCGCGAGGAGTTGAAGAGACCCAGTACTTC	CASRKGARGVEETQYF